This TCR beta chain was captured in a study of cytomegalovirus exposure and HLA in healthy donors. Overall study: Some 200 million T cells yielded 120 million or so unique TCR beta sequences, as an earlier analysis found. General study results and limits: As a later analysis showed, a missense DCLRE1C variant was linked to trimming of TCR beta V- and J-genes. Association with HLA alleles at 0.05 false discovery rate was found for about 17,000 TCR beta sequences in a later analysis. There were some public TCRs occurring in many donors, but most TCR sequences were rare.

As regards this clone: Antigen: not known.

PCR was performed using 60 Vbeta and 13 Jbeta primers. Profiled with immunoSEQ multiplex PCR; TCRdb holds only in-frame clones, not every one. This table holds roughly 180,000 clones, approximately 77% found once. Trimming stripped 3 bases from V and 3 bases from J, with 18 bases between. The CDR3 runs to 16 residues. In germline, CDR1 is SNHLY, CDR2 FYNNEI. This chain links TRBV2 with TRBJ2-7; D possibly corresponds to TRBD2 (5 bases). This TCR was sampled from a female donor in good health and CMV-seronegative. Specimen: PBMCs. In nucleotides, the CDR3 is TGTGCCAGCAGTGACCCCACCGGGATGGCGGGCTACGAGCAGTACTTC. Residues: CASSDPTGMAGYEQYF.